This T cell receptor (beta chain) was observed in a study of cytomegalovirus exposure and HLA in healthy donors. CDR3 length equals 14 residues. V gave up 0 bases and J gave up 8 bases, with 14 bases separating them. From germline, CDR1 is SGDLS and CDR2 YYNGEE. TCRdb's table, derived via immunoSEQ multiplex PCR, lists solely in-frame clones and lacks some. This table has 110,000 or so clones, more than 70% appearing once. The origin of this receptor is a woman in her 30s in good health and CMV-seronegative. Material for sequencing was PBMCs. The chain couples TRBV9 to TRBJ1-2, with D perhaps matching TRBD1 (6 bases). Here the CDR3 reads CASSVATGGEGYTF. Here the CDR3 DNA reads TGTGCCAGCAGCGTAGCTACGGGGGGCGAGGGCTACACCTTC.